The 2 T cell receptor beta chains given below trace back to one sample, sequenced in a study of cytomegalovirus exposure and HLA in healthy donors. The PCR was carried out with 60 Vbeta primers and 13 Jbeta primers. Here immunoSEQ multiplex PCR was the method, and the copy in TCRdb shows in-frame clones only, minus some. The data contain about 130,000 clones, approximately 87% of them singletons. Sequences were obtained from PBMCs. These receptors were taken from a man between 18 and 35 years old in good health and CMV-seropositive.

In nucleotides, the CDR3 is TGTGCCAGCAGCTTAGGATCAGGGACAGGGGAGGTCGAGCAGTACTTC. Its protein is CASSLGSGTGEVEQYF. The chain carries TRBV11-3 and TRBJ2-7; 10 bases line up with TRBD1. CDR3 length equals 16 residues. With 1 base clipped from V and 6 bases from J, the junction kept 9 bases outside the gene matches. Germline assignment: CDR1 SGHNT and CDR2 YENEEA.

This rearrangement joins TRBV5-5 to TRBJ1-4; maybe TRBD1 (5 bases). Trimming shortened V by 4 bases and J by 3 bases, and 13 bases separated the two germline ends. There are 15 residues in the CDR3. Germline V lookup: CDR1 SGHKS, CDR2 YYEKEE (reference sequence). The CDR3 DNA is TGTGCCAGCAGCCTGGGGCAGGGATCTAATGAAAAACTGTTTTTT. Translating it yields CASSLGQGSNEKLFF.